The 8 T cell receptor beta chains below were found in one sample sequenced in a study of identical twins. TCRdb called the 5' RACE reads again in MiXCR, with one record for every CDR3 protein. The table has 150,000 or so distinct CDR3 sequences, roughly 3.5% seen once. The sample consisted of memory T cells sorted from blood. Receptors were obtained from a man aged 18 to 30 in good health.

This chain joins TRBV11-2 and TRBJ1-6, with D hard to call. The CDR3 totals 15 residues. Trimming shortened V by 2 bases and J by 7 bases, and 12 bases separated the two germline ends. The germline V gene has CDR1 SGHAT and CDR2 FQNNGV. CDR3 region: CASSLYDGINSPLHF. The CDR3 DNA is TGTGCCAGCAGCTTATACGACGGCATAAATTCACCCCTCCACTTT.

As regards this clonotype: This may be a read error, as it is one base from a much larger clone. This is likely a read error, given that the CDR3 carries no conserved phenylalanine or tryptophan at its end. The CDR3, as DNA: TGTGCCAGCAGCTTAAGGGCAGCCTACGAGCAGTACTGC. This translates into CASSLRAAYEQYC. The rearrangement uses TRBV7-2 and TRBJ2-7; D gene uncertain. The CDR3 is 13 amino acids. V was shortened by 2 bases and J by 2 bases, with 7 bases between the two germline ends. Germline V CDR1 and CDR2: SGHTA, FQGNSA.

This clonotype was counted at least ten times. The chain employs TRBV10-3 and TRBJ2-1; D is ambiguous. Germline-derived CDR1 and CDR2 are ENHRY and SYGVKD. This CDR3 spans 18 amino acids. V was clipped by 0 bases and J by 2 bases, with 17 bases between them. CDR3 bases: TGTGCCATCAGTGAGTCGAACTTTATGGCGGACCCCTACAATGAGCAGTTCTTC. As protein: CAISESNFMADPYNEQFF.

The table lists this clonotype with many counts. The V and J genes are TRBV5-1 and TRBJ2-1, with D perhaps matching TRBD1 (7 bases). The CDR3 extends over 14 amino acids. The germline V gene encodes CDR1 SGHRS and CDR2 YFSETQ. The V gene lost 3 bases and the J gene lost 9 bases, with 16 bases spanning the gap. DNA of the CDR3: TGCGCCAGCAGCTCGGGGGATAGGGGGCGTGAGCAGTTCTTC. This sequence encodes CASSSGDRGREQFF.

In its sample, this clonotype was seen a few times. This sequence joins TRBV9 and TRBJ2-1; 7 bases fit TRBD2. This CDR3 is 15 amino acids long. Germline V lookup: CDR1 SGDLS, CDR2 YYNGEE. V gave up 0 bases and J gave up 8 bases; unmatched junction bases: 8. The CDR3 is CASSVGGGSRDEQFF. DNA of the CDR3: TGTGCCAGCAGCGTAGGGGGCGGGAGTCGAGATGAGCAGTTCTTC.

In its sample, this clonotype was seen many times. V gene TRBV30 combines with J gene TRBJ2-1; no definite D call. Trimming pared 0 bases from V and 9 bases from J, leaving 9 bases between. Germline values: CDR1 GTSNPN, CDR2 SVGIG (reference sequence). The CDR3 runs 12 residues. The CDR3 loop is CAWSVGISEQFF. The DNA for the CDR3 is TGTGCCTGGAGTGTAGGAATTTCTGAGCAGTTCTTC.

In this sample, this clonotype turned up many times. This chain links TRBV3-1 with TRBJ2-7, with unresolved D. Germline V gene data show CDR1 as LGHDT and CDR2 as YNNKEL (reference sequence). The V end lost 6 bases, the J end lost 0 bases, and 12 bases lay between the germline ends. This CDR3 is 14 amino acids long. The CDR3 is CASRSGERSYEQYF. The DNA for the CDR3 is TGTGCCAGCAGATCTGGGGAACGCTCCTACGAGCAGTACTTC.

This clonotype occurred many times. The chain is built from TRBV30 and TRBJ2-1; D may match TRBD1 or TRBD2 (5 bases each). Germline CDR1 GTSNPN, CDR2 SVGIG (reference sequence). CDR3 length: 15 residues. Trimming removed 3 bases from V and 5 bases from J, with 17 bases in between. The CDR3 sequence is CAWRKRRDRNNEQFF. The CDR3 DNA is TGTGCCTGGAGAAAGCGCCGGGACCGAAACAATGAGCAGTTCTTC.